Listed here are 29 T cell receptor beta chains from one sample, sequenced in a study of PD-L1 blockade in urothelial cancer. Sample time point: pretreatment peripheral blood. Assay: immunoSEQ multiplex PCR; the TCRdb copy retains only in-frame clones and omits some. The profile covers 90,000 to 100,000 clones, with about 90% appearing a single time and about 1.6% taken by the ten largest. Specimen: PBMCs, collected around atezolizumab (anti-PD-L1) treatment. Receptors were obtained from a man aged 60 to 69 with urothelial cancer.

The rearrangement uses TRBV10-1 and TRBJ2-4, with a tentative D call TRBD2 (6 bases). CDR3 length equals 16 residues. CDR1 and CDR2 from the germline V gene are WNHNN and SYGVQD (reference sequence). V was pared by 1 base and J by 0 bases, with 10 bases between. The CDR3, as DNA: TGCGCCAGCAGTGAGTGCGGGGAACTAGCCAAAAACATTCAGTACTTC. As protein: CASSECGELAKNIQYF.

The chain combines TRBV14 with TRBJ1-6, with 7 bases lining up with TRBD1. The CDR3 consists of 14 residues. Trimming at V came to 2 bases and at J to 7 bases, leaving 2 bases not matched to a gene. The V gene's germline CDR1 is SGHDN and CDR2 FVKESK. The chain's CDR3 is CASSQTGQNSPLHF. The CDR3 DNA sequence: TGTGCCAGCAGCCAAACGGGACAGAATTCACCCCTCCACTTT.

The genes are TRBV5-1 and TRBJ1-1, with TRBD1 matching 10 bases. The trim removed 5 bases at V and 1 base at J, leaving 2 bases unmatched. Germline values: CDR1 SGHRS, CDR2 YFSETQ. The CDR3 loop spans 14 amino acids. The CDR3 sequence is CASRGQGTNTEAFF. The CDR3, as DNA: TGCGCCAGCAGGGGACAGGGGACGAACACTGAAGCTTTCTTT.

This clone was detected only a few times. This rearrangement joins TRBV12-1 to TRBJ1-4; the DNA was not used to check the table's D call, TRBD1. TRBV12-1 has pseudogene status. CDR3 length: 15 amino acids. This chain's CDR3 is CASSVAGRGREKLFF. DNA for the CDR3: TGTGCCAGCAGCGTTGCGGGCAGGGGACGTGAAAAACTGTTTTTT.

The chain joins TRBV11-1 to TRBJ2-7, with 12 positions matching TRBD2. V trimming: 5 bases; J trimming: 1 base; junction bases outside the gene matches: 3. This CDR3 has 15 residues. Germline V gene sequence: CDR1 SGHAT, CDR2 FQDESV (reference sequence). In DNA form, the CDR3 reads TGTGCCAGCAGCCCGACTAGCGGGGGTTCCTACGAGCAGTACTTC. This sequence encodes CASSPTSGGSYEQYF.

V and J are TRBV30 and TRBJ2-7; possibly TRBD1 for D (6 bases). The CDR3 sequence is 15 residues long. CDR1 is GTSNPN and CDR2 is SVGIG in the germline V gene (reference sequence). V lost 0 bases and J 4 bases, leaving 16 bases between the germline ends. The CDR3 sequence is CAWSVKRDKSYEQYF. In DNA, the CDR3 is TGTGCCTGGAGTGTTAAAAGGGACAAATCTTACGAGCAGTACTTC.

The gene calls are TRBV4-1 and TRBJ2-7, with 12 nucleotides matching TRBD2. The CDR3 loop spans 16 amino acids. Germline CDR1 and CDR2: MGHRA and YSYEKL. The V gene end was trimmed by 5 bases and the J gene end by 3 bases; junction bases not matched to a gene: 8. This CDR3 reads CASSTRTSGIIYEQYF. The CDR3 coding sequence is TGCGCCAGCAGCACCCGGACTAGCGGGATAATCTACGAGCAGTACTTC.

This chain uses TRBV5-4 with TRBJ2-7, with TRBD1 as a possible D gene (5 bases). Trimming cost V 4 bases and J 4 bases, with 12 bases left between them. Per germline, CDR1 SGHNT and CDR2 YYREEE (reference sequence). The CDR3 length is 13 residues. The CDR3 nucleotides read TGTGCCAGCAGCGTAACAGGTTCGTACGAGCAGTACTTC. Translation: CASSVTGSYEQYF.

This clone was picked up a small number of times. The chain links TRBV5-6 to TRBJ2-3; TRBD1 agrees at 10 bases. The V gene end was trimmed by 4 bases and the J gene end by 6 bases; junction bases not matched to a gene: 5. Germline V gene lookup returns CDR1 SGHDT and CDR2 YYEEEE. This CDR3 comprises 14 residues. This CDR3 reads CASSVGTGVDTQYF. The CDR3 DNA follows: TGTGCCAGCAGCGTCGGGACAGGGGTGGATACGCAGTATTTT.

J is TRBJ1-1 and V is TRBV6-6; 9 bases agree with TRBD1. This CDR3 has 14 amino acids. From germline, CDR1 is MNHNY and CDR2 SVGAGI (reference sequence). Losses at the gene ends were 9 bases for V and 4 bases for J; bases not matched to a gene: 9. CDR3: CASNDRGDGTEAFF. For the CDR3, the DNA is TGTGCCAGTAACGACAGGGGGGACGGCACTGAAGCTTTCTTT.

The J gene is TRBJ2-2, the V gene TRBV5-1; TRBD2 agrees at 10 bases. Per germline, CDR1 SGHRS and CDR2 YFSETQ. This CDR3 is 17 amino acids long. V gave up 0 bases and J gave up 2 bases; unmatched junction bases: 4. The CDR3 DNA follows: TGCGCCAGCAGCTTGGGAACTAGCGGGATTAACACCGGGGAGCTGTTTTTT. Translating gives CASSLGTSGINTGELFF.

This clone appeared once. The V gene is TRBV2, the J gene TRBJ2-7; 11 nucleotides align to TRBD1. The length of the CDR3 is 16 residues. Germline values: CDR1 SNHLY, CDR2 FYNNEI. Trimming cost V 6 bases and J 5 bases; bases outside gene matches: 12. The DNA of the CDR3 is TGTGCCAGCAGCCTCATCCCCGGGACAGGGGGGAACGAGCAGTACTTC. This gives the protein CASSLIPGTGGNEQYF.

The chain links TRBV28 to TRBJ2-5; TRBD2 is a possible D gene (7 bases). Trimming took 3 bases from V and 2 from J, leaving 10 bases between them. In germline, CDR1 is MDHEN, CDR2 SYDVKM. The CDR3 extends over 14 amino acids. The CDR3: CASSLGGRQETQYF. CDR3 in DNA: TGTGCCAGCAGTTTGGGGGGGCGGCAAGAGACCCAGTACTTC.

This clone was counted a single time. J is TRBJ2-1 and V is TRBV10-1; TRBD2 is a possible D gene (6 bases). The CDR3 loop spans 14 amino acids. V lost 11 bases and J lost 5, with 19 bases in between. From germline, CDR1 is WNHNN and CDR2 SYGVQD (reference sequence). The DNA for the CDR3 is TGCGCCGAAGCAGGACTAAAGGGTAACAATGAGCAGTTCTTC. Amino acid sequence: CAEAGLKGNNEQFF.

The J gene is TRBJ1-3, the V gene TRBV7-9; tentatively, D is TRBD1 (5 bases). The ends were cut back, 2 bases at V and 1 base at J, with 9 bases in the middle. Germline CDR1 and CDR2: SEHNR and FQNEAQ (reference sequence). The CDR3 totals 15 residues. In DNA form, the CDR3 reads TGTGCCAGCAGCTTAACAGGTGAATCTGGAAACACCATATATTTT. It is translated as CASSLTGESGNTIYF.

The V call is TRBV9, the J call TRBJ2-5; the match to TRBD2 covers 7 bases. J gave up 4 bases and V 4 bases, and 13 bases lay outside the gene matches. CDR3 length: 16 residues. The germline CDR1 and CDR2 sequences are SGDLS and YYNGEE. The CDR3 protein is CASSRFGRSQRETQYF. The CDR3 nucleotides read TGTGCCAGCAGCCGGTTCGGGAGGTCCCAAAGAGAGACCCAGTACTTC.

The chain has TRBV5-1 and TRBJ2-6, with 9 nucleotides matching TRBD1. The ends lost 4 bases at V and 1 base at J; junction bases unmatched: 6. Germline V gives CDR1 SGHRS, CDR2 YFSETQ. CDR3 length equals 17 residues. The DNA for the CDR3 is TGCGCCAGCAGCCAGGACAGGGGTGTGTCTGGGGCCAACGTCCTGACTTTC. It specifies CASSQDRGVSGANVLTF.

J is TRBJ1-1 and V is TRBV4-3; D possibly corresponds to TRBD1 (6 bases). Trimming removed 1 base from V and 5 bases from J, with 14 bases in between. Germline V CDR1 and CDR2: LGHNA, YSLEER. CDR3 size: 15 residues. This chain's CDR3 is CASSQVLGAGTEAFF. In DNA, the CDR3 is TGCGCCAGCAGCCAAGTTCTGGGGGCTGGTACTGAAGCTTTCTTT.

The chain joins TRBV15 to TRBJ2-1, with TRBD2 identical over 7 bases. Germline V gives CDR1 LNHNV, CDR2 YYDKDF (reference sequence). With 0 bases clipped from V and 7 bases from J, the junction kept 9 bases outside the gene matches. The CDR3 consists of 16 residues. In nucleotides, the CDR3 is TGTGCCACCAGCAGAGATAAGACGGGACTACGAAATGAGCAGTTCTTC. It specifies CATSRDKTGLRNEQFF.

The chain carries TRBV9 and TRBJ1-1, with D possibly matching TRBD1 (5 bases). The V and J ends lost 0 bases and 2 bases respectively, with 8 bases between them. This CDR3 is built from 14 residues. CDR1 SGDLS and CDR2 YYNGEE come from the germline V gene. The chain's CDR3 is CASSVVGENTEAFF. DNA for the CDR3: TGTGCCAGCAGCGTAGTAGGGGAAAACACTGAAGCTTTCTTT. The full variable domain, in which reference TRBV9 and TRBJ1-1 provide the parts outside the CDR3, is DSGVTQTPKHLITATGQRVTLRCSPRSGDLSVYWYQQSLDQGLQFLIQYYNGEERAKGNILERFSAQQFPDLHSELNLSSLELGDSALYFCASSVVGENTEAFFGQGTRLTVV.

The chain combines TRBV5-1 with TRBJ2-7, with D maybe TRBD1 (5 bases). The V and J ends lost 4 bases and 1 base respectively, with 12 bases between them. CDR3 length: 14 amino acids. CDR1 SGHRS and CDR2 YFSETQ come from the germline V gene. DNA of the CDR3: TGCGCCAGCAGCATACCGACAGATTCCTACGAGCAGTACTTC. Translating it yields CASSIPTDSYEQYF.

The chain recombines TRBV6-4 with TRBJ2-2; 8 bases are a match to TRBD2. The CDR3 sequence is 14 residues long. V lost 2 bases and J lost 7; bases outside the gene matches: 3. Germline values: CDR1 MRHNA, CDR2 SNTAGT. The CDR3 reads CASSDGTSSGELFF. The CDR3 region has the DNA TGTGCCAGCAGTGACGGGACTAGTAGCGGGGAGCTGTTTTTT.

The CDR3 reads CASSSFRGGAPDTQYF. DNA for the CDR3: TGTGCCAGCAGCTCGTTTAGGGGGGGAGCCCCAGATACGCAGTATTTT. The gene calls are TRBV5-6 and TRBJ2-3, with D perhaps matching TRBD2 (7 bases). V lost 3 bases, J lost 4 bases, and 18 bases lay in between. The length of the CDR3 is 16 residues. From germline, CDR1 is SGHDT and CDR2 YYEEEE.

V and J are TRBV7-9 and TRBJ2-5, with 8 bases lining up with TRBD2. The CDR3 is 17 amino acids. Trimming removed 2 bases from V and 3 bases from J; junction bases left unmatched: 11. Germline assignment: CDR1 SEHNR and CDR2 FQNEAQ (reference sequence). This chain's CDR3 is CASSLIMRLAGKETQYF. The CDR3 DNA sequence: TGTGCCAGCAGCTTAATTATGCGGCTAGCGGGCAAAGAGACCCAGTACTTC.

The rearrangement links TRBV7-6 to TRBJ2-6; no definite D call. CDR1 and CDR2 from the germline V gene are SGHVS and FNYEAQ. The V end was cut by 2 bases, the J end by 4 bases, with 12 bases between. The CDR3 is 16 residues long. This CDR3 is CASSLSAASGANVLTF. Written as DNA, the CDR3 is TGTGCCAGCAGCTTATCGGCGGCGTCGGGGGCCAACGTCCTGACTTTC.

The V call is TRBV28, the J call TRBJ1-2; D ambiguous. The germline CDR1 and CDR2 sequences are MDHEN and SYDVKM. The CDR3 is 14 amino acids. The V and J ends lost 3 bases and 4 bases respectively, with 12 bases between them. The CDR3 nucleotides are TGTGCCAGCAGTTTGGTCCTCCGGTCCTATGGCTACACCTTC. Protein: CASSLVLRSYGYTF.

As regards this clone: Different DNA sequences within this sample yield the same CDR3. This sequence joins TRBV5-1 and TRBJ1-1; 9 bases agree with TRBD1. The CDR3 has 14 amino acids. Trimming took 3 bases from V and 1 from J; bases not matched to a gene: 1. Germline V gene sequence: CDR1 SGHRS, CDR2 YFSETQ. The DNA for the CDR3 is TGCGCCAGCAGCTCGGGACAGGGGAACACTGAAGCTTTCTTT. This gives the protein CASSSGQGNTEAFF.

The chain links TRBV10-1 to TRBJ1-1; TRBD1 aligns across 9 bases. The CDR3 runs to 15 residues. V shed 6 bases and J 4 bases; nucleotides not matched to a gene: 9. The V gene's germline CDR1 is WNHNN and CDR2 SYGVQD (reference sequence). The CDR3 DNA reads as TGCGCCAGCAGCGGACAGGGGACTATGGGCACTGAAGCTTTCTTT. Translated: CASSGQGTMGTEAFF.

The CDR3 spells CASSSIAGLTGELFF. The CDR3 nucleotides read TGTGCCAGCAGCTCCATAGCGGGCCTCACCGGGGAGCTGTTTTTT. V usage is TRBV11-2 and J usage is TRBJ2-2; 7 nucleotides line up with TRBD2. The CDR3 consists of 15 residues. V was pared by 4 bases and J by 4 bases, with 6 bases of the junction left unmatched. In germline, CDR1 is SGHAT, CDR2 FQNNGV.